This record looks at one T cell receptor (beta chain) sequence and its context. Its antigen remains unidentified. The data belong to a study of T cell repertoires in cytomegalovirus infection. Study-level background: Recently identified HLA-C-restricted CMV epitopes were among the peptides used. CMV infection together with matching HLA type was indicated by public TCR beta signatures. Study-wide findings and caveats: Based on cumulative public TCR beta family frequency, carriers of CMV plus the relevant HLA were identified. Within the response measured ex vivo, HLA-C-restricted CMV-specific TCR beta clonotypes were dominant.

MiXCR, run by TCRdb on the reads, gives a single entry per CDR3 protein. The table lists about 130,000 distinct CDR3 sequences, over 25% of them singletons, with 45% to 55% in the top ten. The material sequenced was CD8+ T cells from cultured PBMCs, taken from culture after CMV antigen stimulation. The sequence came from a human donor in good health (CMV status not recorded). Some clones in this sample may be carry-over from other donors' samples.

In DNA, the CDR3 is TGTGCCAGCAGCGCCACAGGGGGTATCACCTACGAGCAGTACTTC. As protein: CASSATGGITYEQYF. J is TRBJ2-7 and V is TRBV7-6, with 8 bases aligning to TRBD1. The junction had 8 bases not matched to a gene; V was cut back by 5 bases and J by 2 bases. Germline V gene data show CDR1 as SGHVS and CDR2 as FNYEAQ. CDR3 length equals 15 residues.